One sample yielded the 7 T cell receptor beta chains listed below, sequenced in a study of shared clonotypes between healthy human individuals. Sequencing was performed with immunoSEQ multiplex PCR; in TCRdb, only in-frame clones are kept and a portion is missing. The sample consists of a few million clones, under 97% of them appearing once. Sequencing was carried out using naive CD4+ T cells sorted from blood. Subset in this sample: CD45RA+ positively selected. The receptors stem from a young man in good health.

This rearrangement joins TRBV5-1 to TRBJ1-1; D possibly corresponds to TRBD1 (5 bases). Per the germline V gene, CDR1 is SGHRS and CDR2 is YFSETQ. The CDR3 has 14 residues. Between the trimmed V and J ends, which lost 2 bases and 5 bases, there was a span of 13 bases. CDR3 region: CASSLDRGITEAFF. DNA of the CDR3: TGCGCCAGCAGCTTAGACAGAGGGATTACTGAAGCTTTCTTT.

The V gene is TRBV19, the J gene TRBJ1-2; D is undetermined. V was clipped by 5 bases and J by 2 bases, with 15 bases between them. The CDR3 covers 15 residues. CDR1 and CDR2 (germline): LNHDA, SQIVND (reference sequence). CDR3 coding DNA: TGTGCCAGTAGTGCCCCCGGGGTATTAAACTATGGCTACACCTTC. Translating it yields CASSAPGVLNYGYTF.

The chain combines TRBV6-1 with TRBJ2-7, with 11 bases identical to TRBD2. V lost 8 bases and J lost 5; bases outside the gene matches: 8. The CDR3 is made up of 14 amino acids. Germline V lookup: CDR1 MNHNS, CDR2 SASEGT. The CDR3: CASGGEGLADEQYF. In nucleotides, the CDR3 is TGTGCCAGCGGGGGGGAGGGACTAGCGGACGAGCAGTACTTC.

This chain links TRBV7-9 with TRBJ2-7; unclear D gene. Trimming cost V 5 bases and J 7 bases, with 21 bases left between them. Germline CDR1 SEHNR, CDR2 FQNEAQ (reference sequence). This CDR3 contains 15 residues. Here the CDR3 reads CASSPRGQDLSEQYF. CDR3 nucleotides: TGTGCCAGCAGCCCGCGTGGGCAGGACCTCTCAGAGCAGTACTTC.

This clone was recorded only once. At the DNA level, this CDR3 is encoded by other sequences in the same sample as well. In DNA, the CDR3 is TGCGCCAGCAGCCTAGGGACAGCTTCCTACGAGCAGTACTTC. Translating it yields CASSLGTASYEQYF. V gene TRBV4-1 combines with J gene TRBJ2-7, with 7 positions matching TRBD1. Trimming at V came to 4 bases and at J to 1 base, leaving 4 bases not matched to a gene. This CDR3 has 14 amino acids. Germline CDR1 MGHRA, CDR2 YSYEKL.

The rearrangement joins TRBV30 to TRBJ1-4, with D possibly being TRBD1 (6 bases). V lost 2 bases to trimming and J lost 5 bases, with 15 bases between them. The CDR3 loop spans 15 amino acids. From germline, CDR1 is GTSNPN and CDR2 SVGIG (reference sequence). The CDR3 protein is CAWSRQDRLNEKLFF. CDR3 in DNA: TGTGCCTGGAGTCGACAAGACAGGTTAAATGAAAAACTGTTTTTT.

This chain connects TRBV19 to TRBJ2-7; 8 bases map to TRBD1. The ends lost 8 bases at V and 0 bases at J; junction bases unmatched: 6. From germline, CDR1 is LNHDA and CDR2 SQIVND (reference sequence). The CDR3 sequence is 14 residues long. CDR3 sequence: CASGTGRSSYEQYF. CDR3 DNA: TGTGCCAGTGGGACAGGCAGGTCCTCCTACGAGCAGTACTTC.